A selection of T cell receptor beta chains follows, all from one sample in a study of blood T cell repertoires in COVID-19. The data were produced by immunoSEQ multiplex PCR, yet TCRdb's version contains in-frame clones alone and is incomplete. The sample yields roughly 190,000 clones, about 81% seen once. The sample was PBMCs or T cells enriched from blood (not recorded which). These receptors were obtained from a woman under 40 who had recovered from COVID-19. CDR3s include the opening cysteine and the closing phenylalanine or tryptophan. A D gene is named only where the DNA matches it firmly. Only part of the rows carry a size: once, few, many, or a class if the clone is expanded.

v_call: TRBV7-2
clone_size: -
d_call: -
j_call: TRBJ2-1
cdr3_aa: CASSPGRRSYNEQFF
cdr3_nt: TGTGCCAGCAGCCCGGGTAGGCGGAGCTACAATGAGCAGTTCTTC

v_call: TRBV27
clone_size: -
d_call: TRBD1
j_call: TRBJ2-3
cdr3_aa: CASSQRGTGGTDTQYF
cdr3_nt: TGTGCCAGCAGCCAGAGGGGGACAGGGGGAACAGATACGCAGTATTTT

v_call: TRBV29-1
clone_size: -
d_call: TRBD1
j_call: TRBJ2-2
cdr3_aa: CSAETGTKTGELFF
cdr3_nt: TGCAGCGCCGAGACAGGGACGAAGACCGGGGAGCTGTTTTTT

v_call: TRBV7-8
clone_size: -
d_call: TRBD2
j_call: TRBJ2-1
cdr3_aa: CASSRTSSYEQFF
cdr3_nt: TGTGCCAGCAGCCGGACTAGCAGCTATGAGCAGTTCTTC

v_call: TRBV19
clone_size: -
d_call: -
j_call: TRBJ1-2
cdr3_aa: CASSIVTEGYGYTF
cdr3_nt: TGTGCCAGTAGTATAGTTACGGAGGGCTATGGCTACACCTTC

v_call: TRBV25-1
clone_size: -
d_call: -
j_call: TRBJ2-7
cdr3_aa: CASSELDPDRTYEQYF
cdr3_nt: TGTGCCAGCAGTGAATTGGATCCCGACAGAACCTACGAGCAGTACTTC

v_call: TRBV9
clone_size: -
d_call: TRBD1
j_call: TRBJ1-4
cdr3_aa: CASSVEGTGISEKLFF
cdr3_nt: TGTGCCAGCAGCGTAGAGGGGACAGGGATCTCTGAAAAACTGTTTTTT

v_call: TRBV5-8
clone_size: once
d_call: -
j_call: TRBJ1-5
cdr3_aa: CASSLTATSNQPQHF
cdr3_nt: TGTGCCAGCAGCCTGACAGCGACTAGCAATCAGCCCCAGCATTTT

v_call: TRBV7-2
clone_size: -
d_call: -
j_call: TRBJ2-6
cdr3_aa: CASSSPGSGANVLTF
cdr3_nt: TGTGCCAGCAGCTCCCCCGGGTCCGGGGCCAACGTCCTGACTTTC

v_call: TRBV2
clone_size: -
d_call: TRBD1
j_call: TRBJ1-2
cdr3_aa: CASSADREGGYTF
cdr3_nt: TGTGCCAGCAGCGCAGACAGGGAAGGTGGCTACACCTTC

v_call: TRBV9
clone_size: -
d_call: -
j_call: TRBJ2-1
cdr3_aa: CASSPSADEQFF
cdr3_nt: TGTGCCAGCAGCCCCTCGGCGGATGAGCAGTTCTTC

v_call: TRBV7-8
clone_size: -
d_call: -
j_call: TRBJ1-5
cdr3_aa: CASSLYGILSNQPQHF
cdr3_nt: TGTGCCAGCAGCTTGTACGGGATCCTGAGCAATCAGCCCCAGCATTTT

v_call: TRBV2
clone_size: many
d_call: -
j_call: TRBJ2-5
cdr3_aa: CASSARLGGETQYF
cdr3_nt: TGTGCCAGCAGTGCCCGGCTAGGGGGTGAGACCCAGTACTTC

v_call: TRBV5-1
clone_size: -
d_call: TRBD2
j_call: TRBJ2-1
cdr3_aa: CASSLTSAILNEQFF
cdr3_nt: TGCGCCAGCAGCTTGACTAGCGCGATCCTCAATGAGCAGTTCTTC